This TCR beta chain was recorded in a study of breast tumors, draining lymph nodes, adjacent tissues. Study-level findings and limits: Tumor and nontumor repertoires were significantly more similar in luminal-like than in basal-like breast cancer. That most tumor T cells come from lymph nodes remained unproven. Tumor repertoires ranked between lymph nodes and nontumor tissue in diversity, with V and J gene preferences.

Breast cancer patients provided tissue from their axillary draining lymph nodes. One entry per CDR3 protein results from TCRdb running MiXCR on the multiplex PCR reads. The table shows some 120,000 distinct CDR3 sequences, with around 20% occurring only once. The CDR3 sequence is 15 residues long. Trimming removed 1 base at V and 0 bases at J, with 8 bases between. Germline V gene data show CDR1 as KGHSH and CDR2 as LQKENI. This clonotype was seen at least ten times. Its cognate antigen is unknown. Material: axillary lymph node tissue. The rearrangement uses TRBV18 and TRBJ2-3; maybe TRBD2 (6 bases). The sequence derives from a female donor with breast cancer. Some clones in this sample may be carry-over from other donors' samples. Written as DNA, the CDR3 is TGTGCCAGCTCACCACTAGCGGCAAGCACAGATACGCAGTATTTT. It translates to CASSPLAASTDTQYF.